Presented here are 3 T cell receptor beta chains from one specimen sequenced in a study of T cell repertoires in cytomegalovirus infection. Their specific antigens are unknown. TCRdb reprocessed the reads with MiXCR, giving one entry per CDR3 protein. The repertoire holds 250,000 to 300,000 distinct CDR3 sequences, 22% seen once, with under 25% in the top ten. Here the sequenced sample was cultured PBMCs, taken from culture after CMV antigen stimulation. The receptors derive from a human donor in good health (CMV status not recorded). Some clones in this sample may be carry-over from other donors' samples.

This clonotype was detected only a few times. The V call is TRBV7-2, the J call TRBJ2-3, with 11 bases fitting TRBD2. Germline V lookup: CDR1 SGHTA, CDR2 FQGNSA. The CDR3 contains 16 residues. J was trimmed by 3 bases and V by 3 bases; bases with no gene match: 5. The CDR3 region has the DNA TGTGCCAGCAGCTTTAGGACTAGCGGGCGAACAGATACGCAGTATTTT. Translating it yields CASSFRTSGRTDTQYF.

The V gene is TRBV20-1, the J gene TRBJ2-3; possible D gene TRBD2, 6 bases. Deletions cut 3 bases from V and 9 bases from J, with 22 bases between. The CDR3 extends over 15 amino acids. Germline CDR1 and CDR2: DFQATT and SNEGSKA (reference sequence). Here the CDR3 DNA reads TGCAGTGCTAGCGACGGGACTTCTCCCGAAGGGACGCAGTATTTT. This gives the protein CSASDGTSPEGTQYF.

This clonotype was seen at least ten times. The V call is TRBV12-3 or TRBV12-4, the J call TRBJ2-7, with 8 bases lining up with TRBD2. The CDR3 spans 22 residues. V dropped 5 bases and J dropped 4; count of bases not matched to a gene: 31. The CDR3 DNA reads TGTGCCAGCAGTCTCCGAAACCCATTCTCAAACCCTATAAGCGGGAGAACGTACGAGCAGTACTTC. Protein sequence: CASSLRNPFSNPISGRTYEQYF.